This T cell receptor (beta chain) was observed in a study of kidney transplant recipient with SARS-CoV-2 infection. This clonotype was counted ten times or more. TCRdb re-called the reads with MiXCR, one entry per CDR3 protein. This sample has fewer than 250,000 distinct CDR3 sequences, with around 26% found just once. The clonotype originates from a male patient in his 30s who had COVID-19 and was a kidney transplant recipient. Some T cells may be transferred from the graft donor. Specimen: a blood sample, collected at baseline and around day 110 from a kidney transplant recipient.

The CDR3 region is CASSFVQGAGYTF. The CDR3 nucleotides read TGTGCCAGCAGTTTCGTCCAGGGAGCGGGCTACACCTTC. This rearrangement joins TRBV27 to TRBJ1-2; the D gene is possibly TRBD1 (5 bases). Trimming shortened V by 3 bases and J by 8 bases, and 13 bases separated the two germline ends. This CDR3 comprises 13 residues. The germline V gene encodes CDR1 MNHEY and CDR2 SMNVEV (reference sequence).